Here is one T cell receptor (beta chain) with its context. V lost 5 bases and J lost 3, with 13 bases in between. The germline CDR1 and CDR2 sequences are SGHTA and FQGNSA. This CDR3 contains 14 residues. Via MiXCR, TCRdb re-called the RT-PCR reads, giving one row per CDR3 protein. The repertoire holds more than 600,000 distinct CDR3 sequences, with approximately 15% as singletons. The gene calls are TRBV7-2 and TRBJ2-5; D tentatively reads TRBD1 or TRBD2 (6 bases each). The source is a female donor in good health, serving as a healthy control. The sequenced sample was memory CD4+ T cells from blood. The CDR3 spells CASSPVGGKETQYF. As DNA, the CDR3 is TGTGCCAGCAGCCCGGTGGGGGGCAAAGAGACCCAGTACTTC. Complete variable domain (other parts from reference TRBV7-2 and TRBJ2-5): GAGVSQSPSNKVTEKGKDVELRCDPISGHTALYWYRQSLGQGLEFLIYFQGNSAPDKSGLPSDRFSAERTGGSVSTLTIQRTQQEDSAVYLCASSPVGGKETQYFGPGTRLLVL.